The clone carrying this T cell receptor beta chain has a handful of counts. Its antigen is still unknown. These data originate in a study of CD8+ T cells in alopecia areata. Looking at the study overall: After 6 to 18 months of tofacitinib, follow-up continued 6 months off drug. Whole-study findings and limits: Only one nonresponder was present, which leaves the link between baseline CD8+ expansion and response uncertain. Many expanded lesional clones stayed in scalp and blood while on tofacitinib. Greater clonality was observed in lesional scalp samples, especially alopecia totalis/universalis, versus normal scalp.

Treatment reported: oral pan-JAK inhibitor, 5-10 mg twice daily. After isolation, RNA underwent reverse transcription to generate cDNA as the sequencing template. The method was immunoSEQ multiplex PCR; TCRdb's version includes in-frame clones alone and lacks a portion of them. The sample includes about 200,000 clones, 35% to 40% of them seen just once. The CDR3 runs to 12 residues. Trimming cost V 7 bases and J 2 bases, with 11 bases left between them. From germline, CDR1 is SQVTM and CDR2 ANQGSEA. The origin of this receptor is a human donor with alopecia areata. Sequenced material: CD4+ T cells sorted from blood, taken between weeks 30 and 35, from a patient treated with tofacitinib. The chain carries TRBV29-1 and TRBJ1-2; the D gene is possibly TRBD1 (5 bases). CDR3 nucleotide sequence: TGCAGCGACTCCGGGGGGAACTATGGCTACACCTTC. The encoded protein is CSDSGGNYGYTF.